The rows below give T cell receptor beta chains drawn from one sample of a study of OX40 agonist ivuxolimab in advanced cancers. Assay: immunoSEQ multiplex PCR; the TCRdb copy retains only in-frame clones and omits some. The table includes about 36,000 clones, roughly 80% detected once. Material: CD4+ or CD8+ T cells sorted from blood, obtained in a trial of the OX40 agonist ivuxolimab. These receptors came from an adult with an advanced solid tumor such as melanoma, head and neck, liver or kidney cancer. Both conserved end residues are part of each CDR3. A D gene is named only where the DNA matches it firmly. Clone size is not always given. Where it is, it says once, few, many or a class for expanded clones.

size,V,J,D,CDR3,DNA
NA,TRBV5-4,TRBJ2-2,NA,CASRRGTGELFF,TGTGCCAGCAGGCGTGGGACCGGGGAGCTGTTTTTT
NA,TRBV2,TRBJ2-7,TRBD1,CASSEPRDRREQYF,TGTGCCAGCAGTGAGCCTCGGGACAGGCGCGAGCAGTACTTC
NA,TRBV11-2,TRBJ1-2,TRBD1,CASSRTGGDGYTF,TGTGCCAGCAGCAGGACAGGGGGTGACGGCTACACCTTC
NA,TRBV9,TRBJ2-1,NA,CASSVGRQGNEQFF,TGTGCCAGCAGCGTAGGACGGCAAGGGAATGAGCAGTTCTTC
once,TRBV2,TRBJ2-1,TRBD2,CASTLGLAGGPEQFF,TGTGCCAGCACTCTTGGACTAGCGGGAGGTCCTGAGCAGTTCTTC
NA,TRBV28,TRBJ1-1,TRBD1,CASRREQGLSEAFF,TGTGCCAGCAGAAGAGAACAGGGGTTGAGTGAAGCTTTCTTT
NA,TRBV5-4,TRBJ2-3,TRBD2,CASSAGLTTHPTDTQYF,TGTGCCAGCAGCGCGGGACTAACGACCCACCCCACAGATACGCAGTATTTT
once,TRBV9,TRBJ2-7,NA,CASSVGGGIGYEQYF,TGTGCCAGCAGCGTAGGGGGAGGTATAGGCTACGAGCAGTACTTC
NA,TRBV7-9,TRBJ2-3,NA,CASSRPETPSTDTQYF,TGTGCCAGCAGCCGGCCGGAGACACCGAGCACAGATACGCAGTATTTT
NA,TRBV5-1,TRBJ2-7,TRBD2,CASSPPTSGGSYEQYF,TGCGCCAGCAGCCCGCCGACTAGCGGGGGCTCCTACGAGCAGTACTTC
NA,TRBV28,TRBJ1-2,NA,CASTIGTAANYGYTF,TGTGCCAGCACTATCGGGACGGCAGCTAACTATGGCTACACCTTC
NA,TRBV5-4,TRBJ1-1,NA,CASSFRMGGTEAFF,TGTGCCAGCAGCTTCCGAATGGGGGGGACTGAAGCTTTCTTT
NA,TRBV5-1,TRBJ2-7,NA,CASSLVWSYEQYF,TGCGCCAGCAGCTTGGTTTGGTCCTACGAGCAGTACTTC
NA,TRBV9,TRBJ1-5,TRBD1,CASSLGQGVQPQHF,TGTGCCAGCAGCTTAGGACAGGGCGTGCAGCCCCAGCATTTT
NA,TRBV4-1,TRBJ2-3,TRBD2,CASSPLPGTSGYTDTQYF,TGCGCCAGCAGCCCGCTCCCCGGGACTAGCGGATACACAGATACGCAGTATTTT
NA,TRBV10-3,TRBJ1-2,NA,CAISPDTYGYTF,TGTGCCATCAGCCCTGACACCTATGGCTACACCTTC